The clone carrying this T cell receptor (beta chain) has at least ten counts. The sample belongs to a study of Graves' ophthalmopathy and Graves' hyperthyroidism. TCR beta CDR3 regions were amplified from RNA transcripts. Second-round multiplex PCR came after first-round RT-PCR with HTBI primers. TCRdb called the multiplex PCR reads again in MiXCR, with one record for every CDR3 protein. The sample yields 300,000 or so distinct CDR3 sequences, 17% seen once. The CDR3 length is 13 residues. The germline V and J ends were trimmed by 11 bases and 2 bases, with 15 bases remaining between them. Germline V gives CDR1 SGHAT, CDR2 FQNNGV. Ophthalmopathy was moderately-to-severely active, CAS at least 3, NOSPECS at least 4, lasting under 3 months.

This rearrangement joins TRBV11-2 to TRBJ2-5; D possibly corresponds to TRBD1 (6 bases). Specimen: peripheral blood. The clonotype originates from an adult man with Graves' ophthalmopathy. CDR3 amino acids: CASRTADQETQYF. The CDR3 bases are TGTGCCTCCCGGACAGCCGATCAAGAGACCCAGTACTTC.